What follows are 20 T cell receptor beta chains derived from one specimen sequenced in a study of T-cell reconstitution after alpha-beta-depleted transplantation in children. Construction of the TCRbeta library involved unique molecular identifiers. TCRdb ran MiXCR on the PCR reads and lists one entry per CDR3 protein. Of some 290,000 distinct CDR3 sequences listed, approximately 23% are singletons. Sequences were derived from PBMCs, mostly from graft donor cells, sampled 180 days after TCRalphabeta/CD19-depleted stem cell transplant. These receptors were taken from a male patient between 5 and 17 years old who had a stem cell transplant for acute lymphoblastic leukemia, so the T cells may come from the graft donor.

CDR3 sequence (DNA): TGTGCCAGCAGTTACACGGGACAGGGGGTGGGGGAGCAGTACTTC. Protein product: CASSYTGQGVGEQYF. V gene TRBV6-5 combines with J gene TRBJ2-7; TRBD1 matches 11 bases. Germline lookup yields CDR1 MNHEY and CDR2 SVGAGI. The CDR3 loop spans 15 amino acids. V was clipped by 2 bases and J by 7 bases; unmatched bases: 7.

V usage is TRBV4-1 and J usage is TRBJ2-3, with D perhaps TRBD1 (6 bases). This CDR3 is 14 amino acids long. Germline loops: CDR1 MGHRA, CDR2 YSYEKL. Trimming left V 6 bases short and J 3 bases short, with 13 bases between. The DNA for the CDR3 is TGCGCCAGCAGACAAACAGGGCTTACAGATACGCAGTATTTT. This encodes CASRQTGLTDTQYF.

The V gene is TRBV27, the J gene TRBJ2-1, with 13 bases lining up with TRBD2. Germline trimming cut 4 bases from V and 4 bases from J; bases unmatched to any gene: 10. The CDR3 extends over 18 amino acids. Germline V lookup: CDR1 MNHEY, CDR2 SMNVEV (reference sequence). The CDR3 loop is CASSSPGTSGALYNEQFF. In DNA, the CDR3 is TGTGCCAGCAGTTCCCCCGGGACTAGCGGGGCCCTTTACAATGAGCAGTTCTTC.

This clonotype occurred a few times. This sequence joins TRBV10-3 and TRBJ2-1; D may be TRBD2 (5 bases). Germline-derived CDR1 and CDR2 are ENHRY and SYGVKD. The CDR3 extends over 16 amino acids. Trimming took 4 bases from V and 2 from J, leaving 15 bases between them. CDR3 DNA: TGTGCCATCAGTGTCGGACTGAAGGGAGCCTACAATGAGCAGTTCTTC. Protein: CAISVGLKGAYNEQFF.

CDR3 in DNA: TGTGCCAGCTCACGATCGAGGGGCTTTGCGAAGGGGGATGAAAAACTGTTTTTT. It codes for CASSRSRGFAKGDEKLFF. V is TRBV18 and J is TRBJ1-4, with a tentative D call TRBD1 (6 bases). The ends were cut back, 4 bases at V and 6 bases at J, with 24 bases in the middle. The CDR3 has 18 amino acids. The germline CDR1 and CDR2 sequences are KGHSH and LQKENI.

The rearrangement joins TRBV5-1 to TRBJ2-7, with 7 nucleotides matching TRBD1. CDR1 is SGHRS, CDR2 YFSETQ, per germline. Losses at the gene ends were 3 bases for V and 3 bases for J; bases not matched to a gene: 9. This CDR3 comprises 15 residues. The CDR3 loop reads CASSYNRGLDYEQYF. CDR3 coding DNA: TGCGCCAGCAGCTACAACAGGGGATTGGACTACGAGCAGTACTTC.

This chain connects TRBV15 to TRBJ2-7; D may be TRBD2 (6 bases). With 0 bases removed from V and 5 bases from J, the gap between germline ends came to 14 bases. CDR1 is LNHNV and CDR2 is YYDKDF in the germline V gene (reference sequence). This CDR3 is built from 15 residues. This CDR3 reads CATSRDYGSVDEQYF. CDR3 in DNA: TGTGCCACCAGCAGAGATTACGGGAGCGTTGACGAGCAGTACTTC.

The CDR3 loop is CASSADLGGHYEQYF. CDR3 DNA sequence: TGTGCCAGCAGCGCAGACCTAGGAGGGCACTACGAGCAGTACTTC. The chain combines TRBV9 with TRBJ2-7; D possibly corresponds to TRBD2 (6 bases). The CDR3 spans 15 residues. Trimming pared 3 bases from V and 3 bases from J, leaving 16 bases between. In germline, CDR1 is SGDLS, CDR2 YYNGEE.

The chain joins TRBV30 to TRBJ1-2; tentatively, D is TRBD1 (6 bases). V was shortened by 1 base and J by 9 bases, with 9 bases between the two germline ends. Germline-derived CDR1 and CDR2 are GTSNPN and SVGIG (reference sequence). This CDR3 region has 11 residues. For the CDR3, the DNA is TGTGCCTGGAGTGCGACAGGACGCTACACCTTC. Amino acids: CAWSATGRYTF.

This sequence joins TRBV19 and TRBJ2-1, with TRBD1 matching 9 bases. Germline CDR1 and CDR2: LNHDA and SQIVND (reference sequence). The CDR3 has 15 residues. V lost 3 bases to trimming and J lost 5 bases; unmatched junction nucleotides: 5. The chain's CDR3 is CASSIWGQGDNEQFF. The CDR3, as DNA: TGTGCCAGTAGTATCTGGGGACAGGGAGACAATGAGCAGTTCTTC.

The V gene is TRBV20-1, the J gene TRBJ2-7; 9 nucleotides align to TRBD1. The CDR3 has 15 amino acids. CDR1 and CDR2 from the germline V gene are DFQATT and SNEGSKA (reference sequence). V was clipped by 0 bases and J by 1 base; unmatched bases: 4. The CDR3 nucleotides read TGCAGTGCTAGAGATAGGGACAGGGCGTCCTACGAGCAGTACTTC. The encoded protein is CSARDRDRASYEQYF.

The rearrangement uses TRBV11-2 and TRBJ2-5, with 10 bases fitting TRBD2. V dropped 4 bases and J dropped 4; count of bases not matched to a gene: 6. The CDR3 is 15 amino acids. Germline assignment: CDR1 SGHAT and CDR2 FQNNGV. CDR3 in DNA: TGTGCCAGCAGCTATGCCCTAGCGGGAGCAGAGACCCAGTACTTC. Protein product: CASSYALAGAETQYF.

This clonotype was observed a few times. This chain uses TRBV28 with TRBJ1-5; 7 nucleotides line up with TRBD1. Trimming removed 5 bases from V and 3 bases from J; junction bases left unmatched: 10. Germline lookup yields CDR1 MDHEN and CDR2 SYDVKM. The CDR3 extends over 16 amino acids. The CDR3 reads CASSPPLGGLNQPQHF. As DNA, the CDR3 is TGTGCCAGCAGTCCACCCCTAGGGGGCCTCAATCAGCCCCAGCATTTT.

The chain is built from TRBV12-3 or TRBV12-4 and TRBJ2-2; D is uncertain. The CDR3 is 20 residues long. The ends were cut back, 4 bases at V and 0 bases at J, with 24 bases in the middle. The DNA of the CDR3 is TGTGCCAGCAGTTCCGTTGGGGTAGCCCAAACCTTCGCGAACACCGGGGAGCTGTTTTTT. Translating it yields CASSSVGVAQTFANTGELFF.

This clonotype showed up many times. This rearrangement joins TRBV20-1 to TRBJ2-1; 8 bases line up with TRBD2. In germline, CDR1 is DFQATT, CDR2 SNEGSKA (reference sequence). V lost 5 bases, J lost 12 bases, and 12 bases stayed unmatched. The CDR3 loop spans 13 amino acids. The chain's CDR3 is CSAPRTSRTGQFF. CDR3 nucleotides: TGCAGTGCTCCTCGGACTAGCCGCACGGGGCAGTTCTTC.

The genes are TRBV9 and TRBJ2-1; 8 bases are a match to TRBD1. J gave up 0 bases and V 0 bases, and 14 bases lay outside the gene matches. Germline CDR1 SGDLS, CDR2 YYNGEE. The CDR3 extends over 20 amino acids. The CDR3 DNA follows: TGTGCCAGCAGCGTAGAGGGACATCCGACAGGGGTCAGCTCCTACAATGAGCAGTTCTTC. This encodes CASSVEGHPTGVSSYNEQFF.

The chain is built from TRBV25-1 and TRBJ1-2, with 8 bases matching TRBD1. V dropped 4 bases and J dropped 0; count of bases not matched to a gene: 7. The CDR3 consists of 16 residues. Germline values: CDR1 MGHDK, CDR2 SYGVNS. CDR3 bases: TGTGCCAGCAGTGTCCTCGGACAGGGCGCTAACTATGGCTACACCTTC. Translated: CASSVLGQGANYGYTF.

This clonotype was detected a few times. The V call is TRBV5-1, the J call TRBJ2-1, with 11 bases fitting TRBD2. Looked up from germline, CDR1 is SGHRS and CDR2 is YFSETQ. V lost 0 bases, J lost 7 bases, and 6 bases stayed unmatched. This CDR3 comprises 16 residues. DNA of the CDR3: TGCGCCAGCAGCTTGGTAGCTAGCGGGAGGAGGAATGAGCAGTTCTTC. This encodes CASSLVASGRRNEQFF.

The table lists this clonotype with many counts. The chain has TRBV5-5 and TRBJ2-2; D remains ambiguous. CDR3 length: 15 amino acids. The germline V and J ends were trimmed by 4 bases and 8 bases, with 18 bases remaining between them. Germline-derived CDR1 and CDR2 are SGHKS and YYEKEE (reference sequence). Written as DNA, the CDR3 is TGTGCCAGCAGCCTGGTTACTCAGCCTTTGGGGGAGCTGTTTTTT. Encoded protein: CASSLVTQPLGELFF.

CDR3 sequence reads: CASTNRPGQGFDGTF. CDR3 nucleotides: TGTGCCAGCACCAACCGACCGGGACAGGGATTTGATGGCACCTTC. This chain uses TRBV12-3 or TRBV12-4 with TRBJ1-2; TRBD1 matches at 9 bases. V shed 7 bases, J shed 13 bases, and the junction held 19 bases outside the gene matches. The CDR3 is 15 residues long.